This T cell receptor (beta chain) originates from a study of cytotoxic CD8 clonotypes in ibrutinib-treated CLL. Overall study findings and caveats: T-cell clonality at baseline went above that of age-matched healthy donors and rose and fell with circulating CD8+ T-cell counts. Samples from sustained-remission and progressing patients were taken at different times.

For this clone: Its antigen remains unidentified.

This CDR3 contains 16 residues. V shed 1 base and J 2 bases; nucleotides not matched to a gene: 6. Per the germline V gene, CDR1 is SNHLY and CDR2 is FYNNEI. The TCR beta libraries used about 2.2 micrograms of genomic DNA that came from cryopreserved PBMCs. The table came from immunoSEQ multiplex PCR; TCRdb's copy has only in-frame clones and leaves some out. The sample comprises around 70,000 clones, about nine tenths of which are singletons, and approximately 3% rests with the top ten. V gene TRBV2 combines with J gene TRBJ1-2; 8 bases match TRBD1. The TCR comes from a human donor with chronic lymphocytic leukemia. The sequenced sample was PBMCs, obtained after 12 months of ibrutinib treatment. The CDR3, as DNA: TGTGCCAGCAGTGAAGGCAGGGGGCGATCGAACTATGGCTACACCTTC. This translates into CASSEGRGRSNYGYTF.